These 23 T cell receptor beta chains were sequenced from one sample in a study of regulatory T cells in long-lasting Graves disease. Arm-PCR of CDR3 regions and iRepertoire HTBI primers were the basis on which TCR beta libraries were built. TCRdb fed the multiplex PCR reads into MiXCR, producing one record per CDR3 protein. The sample yields about 240,000 distinct CDR3 sequences, 20% to 25% seen once. Time point specified: newly diagnosed GD, antithyroid drugs for less than 3 months. The TCR library was made from RNA extracted from PBMCs. The sample was peripheral blood mononuclear cells (PBMCs), taken at new diagnosis, from a patient treated with antithyroid drugs. These receptors all stem from a female donor with Graves disease.

A word on this clonotype: A much more abundant neighbour one base away suggests this may be a read error. The chain carries TRBV3-1 and TRBJ2-3, with 8 bases aligning to TRBD2. Germline assignment: CDR1 LGHDT and CDR2 YNNKEL (reference sequence). The length of the CDR3 is 15 residues. The V gene end was trimmed by 3 bases and the J gene end by 5 bases; junction bases not matched to a gene: 7. CDR3 amino acids: CASSQRLAREDTQYF. CDR3 DNA: TGTGCCAGCAGCCAGAGACTAGCGAGAGAAGATACGCAGTATTTT.

The chain joins TRBV25-1 to TRBJ2-5; TRBD1 or TRBD2 may be the D gene (5 bases each). V shed 2 bases and J shed 7 bases, with 11 bases lying between them. CDR1 and CDR2 from the germline V gene are MGHDK and SYGVNS. The length of the CDR3 is 13 residues. This chain's CDR3 is CASSEKSGGTQYF. Here the CDR3 DNA reads TGTGCCAGCAGTGAAAAAAGTGGGGGGACCCAGTACTTC.

This clonotype showed up many times. The DNA of the CDR3 is TGTGCCAGCAGCTTGGAAAGGGGGGATTCACCCCTCCACTTT. Amino acids: CASSLERGDSPLHF. The J gene is TRBJ1-6, the V gene TRBV5-6; a possible D gene is TRBD1 (6 bases). V was shortened by 0 bases and J by 8 bases, with 9 bases between the two germline ends. This CDR3 has 14 residues. Germline CDR1 and CDR2: SGHDT and YYEEEE.

This clonotype was seen many times. The chain employs TRBV27 and TRBJ2-7; maybe TRBD2 (5 bases). V lost 2 bases, J lost 1 base, and 15 bases lay in between. Germline CDR1 reads MNHEY; CDR2 reads SMNVEV (reference sequence). The CDR3 runs 16 residues. This chain's CDR3 is CASSLAGLFRSYEQYF. The CDR3 DNA sequence: TGTGCCAGCAGTTTAGCTGGACTGTTCCGGTCCTACGAGCAGTACTTC.

This clonotype was picked up a small number of times. This chain uses TRBV18 with TRBJ1-6, with D possibly being TRBD1 (6 bases). This CDR3 region has 16 residues. Deletions cut 5 bases from V and 6 bases from J, with 17 bases between. Germline lookup yields CDR1 KGHSH and CDR2 LQKENI. In DNA, the CDR3 is TGTGCCAGCTCAGCGAACGGGGGGGCCATTAATTCACCCCTCCACTTT. It specifies CASSANGGAINSPLHF.

The chain is built from TRBV5-6 and TRBJ2-7; TRBD2 matches at 11 bases. J gave up 6 bases and V 3 bases, and 2 bases lay outside the gene matches. The CDR3 is made up of 13 amino acids. In germline, CDR1 is SGHDT, CDR2 YYEEEE. The CDR3 loop is CASSYLAGGEQYF. The CDR3 DNA sequence: TGTGCCAGCAGCTATCTAGCGGGAGGCGAGCAGTACTTC.

This clonotype was observed at least ten times. The chain is built from TRBV7-9 and TRBJ2-5, with D maybe TRBD2 (5 bases). The CDR3 is 14 amino acids. V shed 0 bases and J shed 5 bases, with 10 bases lying between them. Per germline, CDR1 SEHNR and CDR2 FQNEAQ (reference sequence). The CDR3 is CASSLAAGGETQYF. The CDR3 nucleotides read TGTGCCAGCAGCTTAGCGGCAGGCGGGGAGACCCAGTACTTC.

Regarding this clonotype: This clone may be a read error of a much larger clone one base away. The chain recombines TRBV18 with TRBJ2-1; D gene unclear. The CDR3 sequence is 15 residues long. Germline V gives CDR1 KGHSH, CDR2 LQKENI. The CDR3 loop reads CASSPKAQISNEQSF. Written as DNA, the CDR3 is TGTGCCAGCTCACCAAAGGCACAGATTAGCAATGAGCAGTCCTTC.

This clonotype has at least ten counts. The chain uses TRBV20-1 and TRBJ2-1, with D maybe TRBD1 (6 bases). V was cut by 1 base and J by 7 bases, with 23 bases left in between. The CDR3 extends over 17 amino acids. Germline loops: CDR1 DFQATT, CDR2 SNEGSKA (reference sequence). CDR3 region: CSARAANRVDWANEQFF. As DNA, the CDR3 is TGCAGTGCTAGAGCCGCCAACAGGGTAGATTGGGCTAATGAGCAGTTCTTC.

This clonotype was seen ten or more times. The CDR3 here is CASSSLLVNTGELFF. The CDR3 DNA sequence: TGTGCCAGCAGCTCCCTACTGGTGAACACCGGGGAGCTGTTTTTT. V and J are TRBV7-2 and TRBJ2-2; D is unclear. V was trimmed by 4 bases and J by 1 base, leaving 10 bases between them. Germline assignment: CDR1 SGHTA and CDR2 FQGNSA. The CDR3 spans 15 residues.

The chain employs TRBV5-1 and TRBJ1-5; D not certain. The germline V gene encodes CDR1 SGHRS and CDR2 YFSETQ. Trimming pared 0 bases from V and 3 bases from J, leaving 7 bases between. The CDR3 extends over 14 amino acids. Here the CDR3 reads CASSLGETNQPQHF. For the CDR3, the DNA is TGCGCCAGCAGCTTGGGGGAAACCAATCAGCCCCAGCATTTT.

The V gene is TRBV27, the J gene TRBJ1-2; no reliable D call. Trimming removed 2 bases at V and 8 bases at J, with 18 bases between. The CDR3 covers 15 residues. The germline gives CDR1 MNHEY, CDR2 SMNVEV (reference sequence). This CDR3 reads CASSLLGPQARGYTF. The CDR3 region has the DNA TGTGCCAGCAGTTTACTTGGGCCCCAGGCGCGAGGCTACACCTTC.

V and J are TRBV9 and TRBJ2-3; perhaps D is TRBD1 or TRBD2 (5 bases each). The ends were cut back, 4 bases at V and 3 bases at J, with 18 bases in the middle. This CDR3 spans 16 amino acids. Germline V lookup: CDR1 SGDLS, CDR2 YYNGEE. The CDR3 nucleotides are TGTGCCAGCAGCACACCGGGACGATTAAAAACAGATACGCAGTATTTT. The encoded protein is CASSTPGRLKTDTQYF.

Turning to this clonotype: A far larger clone is just one base off, so this is likely a read error. The CDR3 reads CASSYVAGGRAYEQFF. CDR3 sequence (DNA): TGTGCCAGCAGCTATGTAGCGGGGGGTCGGGCCTACGAGCAGTTCTTC. This chain uses TRBV7-2 with TRBJ2-1; 10 bases are shared with TRBD2. J gave up 10 bases and V 4 bases, and 13 bases lay outside the gene matches. Germline V gene lookup returns CDR1 SGHTA and CDR2 FQGNSA. The CDR3 contains 16 residues.

This clonotype was picked up many times. The chain couples TRBV28 to TRBJ1-1; the match to TRBD1 covers 11 bases. The CDR3 covers 19 residues. Germline V gives CDR1 MDHEN, CDR2 SYDVKM. V dropped 2 bases and J dropped 0; count of bases not matched to a gene: 11. CDR3 loop: CASSLIFGQGASVNTEAFF. The CDR3 nucleotides read TGTGCCAGCAGTTTAATATTTGGACAGGGGGCATCGGTGAACACTGAAGCTTTCTTT.

The rearrangement joins TRBV20-1 to TRBJ2-1; 10 bases map to TRBD2. Looked up from germline, CDR1 is DFQATT and CDR2 is SNEGSKA (reference sequence). J lost 8 bases, V lost 5 bases, and 9 bases had no gene match. This CDR3 is built from 14 residues. The CDR3 DNA is TGCAGTGCTTACAGCGGGGGGGATTTCTATGAGCAGTTCTTC. It encodes CSAYSGGDFYEQFF.

This clonotype was observed many times. The rearrangement links TRBV10-3 to TRBJ2-7; 7 nucleotides line up with TRBD2. From germline, CDR1 is ENHRY and CDR2 SYGVKD. This CDR3 has 14 residues. V was pared by 8 bases and J by 2 bases, with 9 bases of the junction left unmatched. The CDR3 nucleotides are TGTGCCATCGCCGCGGGAGAAGATCCCTACGAGCAGTACTTC. It yields the protein CAIAAGEDPYEQYF.

This clonotype was picked up many times. Here the CDR3 reads CSAMQTGTGNQPQHF. The CDR3 DNA follows: TGCAGTGCTATGCAAACCGGGACAGGCAATCAGCCCCAGCATTTT. This chain uses TRBV20-1 with TRBJ1-5; 7 bases are a match to TRBD1. Trimming removed 4 bases from V and 2 bases from J; junction bases left unmatched: 8. The CDR3 runs 15 residues. Germline V gene lookup returns CDR1 DFQATT and CDR2 SNEGSKA (reference sequence).

This clonotype has only a few counts. CDR3 residues: CASSLNPYEQYF. CDR3 in DNA: TGTGCCAGCAGCCTAAACCCCTACGAGCAGTACTTC. This chain connects TRBV7-9 to TRBJ2-7; no clear D gene. CDR1 and CDR2 (germline): SEHNR, FQNEAQ (reference sequence). V was clipped by 5 bases and J by 2 bases, with 7 bases between them. The length of the CDR3 is 12 residues.

This clonotype has ten or more counts. The gene calls are TRBV12-3 or TRBV12-4 and TRBJ2-1; 12 bases align to TRBD2. J gave up 9 bases and V 7 bases, and 4 bases lay outside the gene matches. The CDR3 consists of 13 residues. CDR3 amino acids: CASKTSGRSEQFF. The CDR3 region has the DNA TGTGCCAGCAAGACTAGCGGGAGAAGTGAGCAGTTCTTC.

This clonotype came up many times. CDR3 nucleotide sequence: TGTGCCAGCAGCTTGAACAGGGCAAATGAAAAACTGTTTTTT. As protein: CASSLNRANEKLFF. The chain joins TRBV5-4 to TRBJ1-4; D perhaps matches TRBD1 (6 bases). The V and J ends lost 1 base and 5 bases respectively, with 9 bases between them. The CDR3 has 14 amino acids. The germline V gene has CDR1 SGHNT and CDR2 YYREEE (reference sequence).

This clonotype was observed many times. This chain uses TRBV7-9 with TRBJ2-5, with a tentative D call TRBD1 (6 bases). Trimming stripped 6 bases from V and 2 bases from J, with 10 bases between. This CDR3 has 13 residues. CDR1 is SEHNR, CDR2 FQNEAQ, per germline (reference sequence). In DNA, the CDR3 is TGTGCCAGCAGTTTCAGGGGTCAAGAGACCCAGTACTTC. Translation: CASSFRGQETQYF.

This clonotype showed up many times. The CDR3 bases are TGTGCCAGCAGCCGGACCCTGGAGACCCAGTACTTC. This translates into CASSRTLETQYF. The chain recombines TRBV7-6 with TRBJ2-5; D is undetermined. Trimming left V 5 bases short and J 5 bases short, with 9 bases between. The germline V gene has CDR1 SGHVS and CDR2 FNYEAQ. The CDR3 runs to 12 residues.